A selection of T cell receptor beta chains follows, all from one sample in a study of shared clonotypes between healthy human individuals. Sequenced by immunoSEQ multiplex PCR; TCRdb stores in-frame clones only, minus some. The sample comprises around 2,000,000 clones, about 95% of which are singletons, and 1.1% rests with the top ten. Sequencing was performed on naive CD8+ T cells sorted from blood. These receptors all stem from a man younger than 35 in good health. Each CDR3 is given with its conserved first and last residue. D genes are given only for firm matches. The size of a clone is reported for some rows only, either as once, few or many, or as a class for expanded clones.

D,J,size,V,CDR3,DNA
TRBD1,TRBJ2-5,-,TRBV30,CAWNPGTGGEETQYF,TGTGCCTGGAATCCGGGGACAGGGGGCGAGGAGACCCAGTACTTC
-,TRBJ1-5,-,TRBV30,CAWSSGVSSNQPQHF,TGTGCCTGGAGCTCAGGTGTCTCCAGCAATCAGCCCCAGCATTTT
TRBD2,TRBJ2-5,-,TRBV28,CASSLVPSGETQYF,TGTGCCAGCAGTTTAGTGCCTAGCGGAGAGACCCAGTACTTC
-,TRBJ2-5,-,TRBV5-6,CASSPPTSETQYF,TGTGCCAGCAGCCCACCGACTTCAGAGACCCAGTACTTC
-,TRBJ1-4,-,TRBV29-1,CSASGGKANEKLFF,TGCAGCGCCTCTGGCGGAAAGGCTAATGAAAAACTGTTTTTT
-,TRBJ2-7,-,TRBV2,CASSDRRSSYEQYF,TGTGCCAGCAGTGATAGGAGGAGCTCCTACGAGCAGTACTTC
TRBD1,TRBJ2-7,-,TRBV18,CASSYRGYEQYF,TGTGCCAGCTCTTACAGGGGCTACGAGCAGTACTTC
-,TRBJ2-7,-,TRBV27,CASSFRRDFSYEQYF,TGTGCCAGCAGTTTCCGCCGGGACTTCTCCTACGAGCAGTACTTC
TRBD2,TRBJ2-2,once,TRBV6-6,CAATGTSGRTGELFF,TGTGCCGCGACAGGGACTAGCGGGAGGACCGGGGAGCTGTTTTTT
-,TRBJ2-5,-,TRBV6-1,CASSEVGPGETQYF,TGTGCCAGCAGTGAAGTTGGGCCTGGAGAGACCCAGTACTTC
TRBD1,TRBJ2-3,-,TRBV7-2,CASSLRLGQRYTDTQYF,TGTGCCAGCAGCTTAAGGTTGGGACAGCGATACACAGATACGCAGTATTTT
TRBD1,TRBJ2-2,once,TRBV27,CASSRQGVGELFF,TGTGCCAGCAGTCGACAGGGGGTCGGGGAGCTGTTTTTT
-,TRBJ1-4,-,TRBV30,CAWGLGEKLFF,TGTGCCTGGGGGTTGGGTGAAAAACTGTTTTTT
TRBD1,TRBJ2-7,once,TRBV4-3,CASSRDRGPYEQYF,TGCGCCAGCAGCCGAGACAGGGGCCCGTACGAGCAGTACTTC
-,TRBJ1-1,-,TRBV27,CASSNLGGDTEAFF,TGTGCCAGCAGTAATTTAGGCGGGGACACTGAAGCTTTCTTT
TRBD1,TRBJ2-1,once,TRBV15,CATSSYSPGQLYNEQFF,TGTGCCACCAGCAGTTACTCACCGGGACAGCTCTACAATGAGCAGTTCTTC
TRBD1,TRBJ1-2,-,TRBV6-5,CASSYGQGVDYGYTF,TGTGCCAGCAGTTACGGGCAGGGGGTGGACTATGGCTACACCTTC
-,TRBJ2-6,-,TRBV5-1,CASTYTITGANVLTF,TGCGCCAGCACTTACACAATCACTGGAGCCAACGTCCTGACTTTC
TRBD2,TRBJ2-1,-,TRBV27,CASSLGLSDEQFF,TGTGCCAGCAGCCTGGGACTAAGCGATGAGCAGTTCTTC
TRBD2,TRBJ2-1,-,TRBV19,CASSPWTSGDEQFF,TGTGCCAGTAGTCCTTGGACTAGTGGAGATGAGCAGTTCTTC
-,TRBJ1-2,-,TRBV5-6,CASSSPVSNYGYTF,TGTGCCAGCAGCTCGCCTGTCAGTAACTATGGCTACACCTTC
-,TRBJ2-1,-,TRBV5-1,CASSLAGVYNEQFF,TGCGCCAGCAGCTTGGCGGGGGTCTACAATGAGCAGTTCTTC